Following are 26 T cell receptor beta chains from one sample sequenced in a study of cytomegalovirus exposure and HLA in healthy donors. Primers included in the PCR were 60 Vbeta and 13 Jbeta primers. The repertoire was sequenced with immunoSEQ multiplex PCR; TCRdb's copy has only in-frame clones and lacks some. The table includes about 140,000 clones, 75% to 85% detected once. The sequenced sample was PBMCs. These receptors were obtained from a female donor in good health and CMV-seronegative.

V is TRBV6-5 and J is TRBJ2-1, with D possibly TRBD1 on 6 matching bases. Trimming took off 0 bases at V and 6 bases at J, with 12 bases between the two ends. The CDR3 sequence is 15 residues long. Per germline, CDR1 MNHEY and CDR2 SVGAGI. The CDR3 bases are TGTGCCAGCAGTTACTCCCCGGGACAACCCAATGAGCAGTTCTTC. Translated, it gives CASSYSPGQPNEQFF.

The V and J genes are TRBV25-1 and TRBJ2-7, with D possibly matching TRBD1 (5 bases). Germline V gives CDR1 MGHDK, CDR2 SYGVNS. The CDR3 extends over 12 amino acids. Trimming cost V 3 bases and J 5 bases, with 8 bases left between them. The CDR3 sequence: CASSDRVNEQYF. The CDR3 DNA is TGTGCCAGCAGTGACAGGGTCAACGAGCAGTACTTC.

V and J are TRBV14 and TRBJ2-5; the D gene is possibly TRBD2 (6 bases). CDR1 is SGHDN, CDR2 FVKESK, per germline. The length of the CDR3 is 14 residues. V was trimmed by 8 bases and J by 5 bases, leaving 18 bases between them. This chain's CDR3 is CASAAAGWRETQYF. As DNA, the CDR3 is TGTGCCAGCGCCGCGGCGGGGTGGAGGGAGACCCAGTACTTC. The variable domain in full, completed from reference TRBV14 and TRBJ2-5, reads EAGVTQFPSHSVIEKGQTVTLRCDPISGHDNLYWYRRVMGKEIKFLLHFVKESKQDESGMPNNRFLAERTGGTYSTLKVQPAELEDSGVYFCASAAAGWRETQYFGPGTRLLVL.

In DNA, the CDR3 is TGCGCCAGCAGCCAAGATAATGCGGGGGGAAACATTCAGTACTTC. Amino acids: CASSQDNAGGNIQYF. V and J are TRBV4-3 and TRBJ2-4; 8 bases align to TRBD2. After removal of 0 bases from V and 6 bases from J, the junction contained 4 bases not matched to a gene. The V gene's germline CDR1 is LGHNA and CDR2 YSLEER. The CDR3 spans 15 residues.

This rearrangement joins TRBV4-1 to TRBJ1-4; D is perhaps TRBD1 (6 bases). V was cut by 1 base and J by 1 base, with 10 bases left in between. The CDR3 runs 16 residues. Germline lookup yields CDR1 MGHRA and CDR2 YSYEKL. The CDR3 spells CASSQGDTQTNEKLFF. The CDR3 DNA reads as TGCGCCAGCAGCCAAGGGGACACACAAACTAATGAAAAACTGTTTTTT.

CDR3 sequence (DNA): TGTGCCAGCAGCTTAGGAGCGGGGACAGATACGCAGTATTTT. It translates to CASSLGAGTDTQYF. The chain recombines TRBV7-2 with TRBJ2-3; TRBD2 matches at 7 bases. V lost 1 base, J lost 3 bases, and 1 base stayed unmatched. The germline V gene has CDR1 SGHTA and CDR2 FQGNSA. This CDR3 is built from 14 residues.

This chain links TRBV18 with TRBJ2-2; 7 positions match TRBD2. V was clipped by 1 base and J by 1 base; unmatched bases: 3. Germline V gives CDR1 KGHSH, CDR2 LQKENI. The CDR3 has 16 amino acids. The CDR3 DNA sequence: TGTGCCAGCTCACCACGAGGGAGGGGGAACACCGGGGAGCTGTTTTTT. Translated, it gives CASSPRGRGNTGELFF.

V and J are TRBV30 and TRBJ1-6, with TRBD1 matching 9 bases. This CDR3 has 13 amino acids. CDR1 is GTSNPN and CDR2 is SVGIG in the germline V gene (reference sequence). The trim removed 1 base at V and 12 bases at J, leaving 4 bases unmatched. The chain's CDR3 is CAWSEGTGQPLHF. CDR3 in DNA: TGTGCCTGGAGTGAAGGGACAGGGCAACCCCTCCACTTT.

V and J are TRBV9 and TRBJ1-3, with D hard to call. Germline CDR1 SGDLS, CDR2 YYNGEE. V was trimmed by 0 bases and J by 9 bases, leaving 16 bases between them. The CDR3 consists of 15 residues. CDR3 DNA sequence: TGTGCCAGCAGCGTAGCTGTGGGAATAGCGGGCACCATATATTTT. Translated, it gives CASSVAVGIAGTIYF. The variable domain in full, completed from reference TRBV9 and TRBJ1-3, reads DSGVTQTPKHLITATGQRVTLRCSPRSGDLSVYWYQQSLDQGLQFLIQYYNGEERAKGNILERFSAQQFPDLHSELNLSSLELGDSALYFCASSVAVGIAGTIYFGEGSWLTVV.

Only one count was recorded for this clone. V and J are TRBV5-1 and TRBJ2-7, with 7 bases fitting TRBD2. Germline V gene lookup returns CDR1 SGHRS and CDR2 YFSETQ. The CDR3 extends over 16 amino acids. V was pared by 3 bases and J by 0 bases, with 9 bases of the junction left unmatched. The CDR3 spells CASSSAAGVSSYEQYF. The CDR3 DNA sequence: TGCGCCAGCAGCTCTGCGGCGGGGGTGTCCTCCTACGAGCAGTACTTC.

The chain joins TRBV5-8 to TRBJ2-7; D may be TRBD1 (6 bases). From germline, CDR1 is SGHTS and CDR2 YDEGEE. The V gene lost 5 bases and the J gene lost 6 bases, with 15 bases spanning the gap. This CDR3 region has 13 residues. The CDR3 spells CASRKTGLTEQYF. The CDR3, as DNA: TGTGCCAGCAGAAAAACAGGGCTGACCGAGCAGTACTTC.

The J gene is TRBJ1-2, the V gene TRBV5-6; D ambiguous. This CDR3 comprises 15 residues. V lost 0 bases and J 8 bases, leaving 17 bases between the germline ends. Germline loops: CDR1 SGHDT, CDR2 YYEEEE. The CDR3, as DNA: TGTGCCAGCAGCTTGGCGCATAGAGAGGCCAGAGGCTACACCTTC. This gives the protein CASSLAHREARGYTF.

With respect to this clone: One end of the junction fails to match germline, which may point to a read error. The chain carries TRBV7-7 and TRBJ2-3; 9 nucleotides align to TRBD2. The CDR3 covers 16 residues. Per germline, CDR1 SSHAT and CDR2 FNYEAQ (reference sequence). The CDR3 spells CASSPGASGDTDTQYF. The CDR3 DNA follows: TGTGCTAGCAGCCCAGGGGCTAGCGGGGACACAGATACGCAGTATTTT.

This chain joins TRBV5-8 and TRBJ2-1; 7 bases map to TRBD1. Germline V gives CDR1 SGHTS, CDR2 YDEGEE. The V segment lost 5 bases and the J segment 7 bases; nucleotides outside the gene matches: 12. The CDR3 spans 15 residues. The CDR3 nucleotides read TGTGCCAGCAGTTTAGACCCAGGGGGAGAAAATGAGCAGTTCTTC. It is translated as CASSLDPGGENEQFF.

The chain couples TRBV10-2 to TRBJ2-3; weak D call: TRBD1 (6 bases). In germline, CDR1 is WSHSY, CDR2 SAAADI. The CDR3 loop spans 14 amino acids. Trimming removed 2 bases at V and 1 base at J, with 7 bases between. Written as DNA, the CDR3 is TGCGCCAGCAGTGAGCCAGGGGGCACAGATACGCAGTATTTT. Its translation is CASSEPGGTDTQYF.

The chain employs TRBV6-6 and TRBJ2-2; TRBD1 matches at 9 bases. The CDR3 contains 14 residues. The V and J ends lost 6 bases and 4 bases, in that order; junction bases with no gene match: 3. CDR1 and CDR2 (germline): MNHNY, SVGAGI (reference sequence). The CDR3 region has the DNA TGTGCCAGCAGGCGACAGGGGGGCACCGGGGAGCTGTTTTTT. Amino acids: CASRRQGGTGELFF.

This sequence joins TRBV11-3 and TRBJ2-2, with 8 bases aligning to TRBD2. The germline gives CDR1 SGHNT, CDR2 YENEEA. Trimming removed 6 bases from V and 4 bases from J; junction bases left unmatched: 7. The CDR3 has 15 amino acids. This CDR3 is CASRSRTSGTGELFF. The DNA of the CDR3 is TGTGCCAGCAGGTCGCGAACTAGCGGCACCGGGGAGCTGTTTTTT.

CDR3: CASRQGWAEKLFF. DNA for the CDR3: TGTGCCAGTCGACAGGGATGGGCTGAAAAACTGTTTTTT. This chain joins TRBV6-1 and TRBJ1-4; 7 nucleotides line up with TRBD1. Germline CDR1 and CDR2: MNHNS and SASEGT. Trimming cost V 9 bases and J 7 bases; bases outside gene matches: 8. CDR3 length: 13 residues.

The V call is TRBV9, the J call TRBJ2-3; 10 nucleotides match TRBD2. The trim removed 3 bases at V and 4 bases at J, leaving 5 bases unmatched. CDR3 length: 15 amino acids. From germline, CDR1 is SGDLS and CDR2 YYNGEE. CDR3 loop: CASSAASGGADTQYF. In nucleotides, the CDR3 is TGTGCCAGCAGCGCGGCTAGCGGGGGAGCAGATACGCAGTATTTT.

The chain employs TRBV30 and TRBJ2-1, with a tentative D call TRBD1 (6 bases). CDR1 GTSNPN and CDR2 SVGIG come from the germline V gene (reference sequence). Trimming took off 4 bases at V and 8 bases at J, with 18 bases between the two ends. The CDR3 runs 14 residues. The CDR3 sequence is CAWNSGAAGDEQFF. The CDR3 DNA reads as TGTGCCTGGAATTCAGGGGCAGCTGGCGATGAGCAGTTCTTC.

This clone was recorded once. The chain uses TRBV15 and TRBJ2-5; the match to TRBD1 covers 8 bases. The length of the CDR3 is 23 residues. CDR1 is LNHNV and CDR2 is YYDKDF in the germline V gene (reference sequence). The J segment lost 5 bases and the V segment lost 5 bases, leaving 34 bases of the junction unmatched. CDR3 region: CATSSPTGGTPRLDPQPLETQYF. The CDR3 DNA sequence: TGTGCCACCAGCTCCCCAACAGGGGGGACTCCACGTCTCGACCCACAGCCTTTGGAGACCCAGTACTTC.

This rearrangement joins TRBV6-5 to TRBJ2-1; 8 bases are a match to TRBD2. The CDR3 has 15 amino acids. Germline CDR1 MNHEY, CDR2 SVGAGI. The V segment lost 5 bases and the J segment 10 bases; nucleotides outside the gene matches: 13. CDR3 nucleotide sequence: TGTGCCAGCAGTCCCCACTTAACGGGAGGGCTCGAGCAGTTCTTC. Its translation: CASSPHLTGGLEQFF.

The V gene is TRBV29-1, the J gene TRBJ2-3; D might be TRBD2 (6 bases). With 4 bases removed from V and 5 bases from J, the gap between germline ends came to 10 bases. The CDR3 is 12 amino acids. Per the germline V gene, CDR1 is SQVTM and CDR2 is ANQGSEA. The CDR3 protein is CSVVEGGDTQYF. In DNA form, the CDR3 reads TGCAGCGTTGTGGAGGGAGGAGATACGCAGTATTTT.

V usage is TRBV5-6 and J usage is TRBJ1-2; the match to TRBD1 covers 9 bases. The germline V gene encodes CDR1 SGHDT and CDR2 YYEEEE. The CDR3 spans 17 residues. J gave up 0 bases and V 4 bases, and 10 bases lay outside the gene matches. CDR3 protein: CASSPGTGYRANYGYTF. The CDR3 DNA sequence: TGTGCCAGCAGCCCAGGGACAGGGTATAGGGCTAACTATGGCTACACCTTC.

The chain links TRBV9 to TRBJ2-1, with 7 bases fitting TRBD2. This CDR3 is built from 16 residues. The germline V gene encodes CDR1 SGDLS and CDR2 YYNGEE. The V segment lost 0 bases and the J segment 3 bases; nucleotides outside the gene matches: 6. CDR3 DNA: TGTGCCAGCAGCGTAGCCGCGGGAGAGAACTACAATGAGCAGTTCTTC. Its protein is CASSVAAGENYNEQFF.

This clone was detected once. The V and J genes are TRBV27 and TRBJ2-7; possible D gene TRBD2, 5 bases. The CDR3 is 14 residues long. Trimming left V 0 bases short and J 7 bases short, with 13 bases between. CDR1 is MNHEY and CDR2 is SMNVEV in the germline V gene (reference sequence). Here the CDR3 DNA reads TGTGCCAGCAGTTTATCCGGGAACTCCAGGGAGCAGTACTTC. Translated: CASSLSGNSREQYF.